A single sample is the source of the 5 T cell receptor beta chains below, sequenced in a study of T cells in localized non-small cell lung cancer. Clones were sequenced by immunoSEQ multiplex PCR, and TCRdb holds only the in-frame ones, with some missing. The table includes about 52,000 clones, around 87% detected once. This specimen was PBMCs, taken before any cancer treatment. The receptors shown here come from a female donor with stage II lung adenocarcinoma.

CDR3 residues: CASSQEFYRDRGDTQYF. Written as DNA, the CDR3 is TGTGCCAGCAGCCAAGAGTTTTACCGGGACAGGGGCGATACGCAGTATTTT. The chain links TRBV4-2 to TRBJ2-3; 10 nucleotides line up with TRBD1. Germline values: CDR1 LGHNA, CDR2 YNFKEQ. This CDR3 is 17 amino acids long. V shed 0 bases, J shed 6 bases, and the junction held 9 bases outside the gene matches.

To note about this clone: Other DNA variants within this sample encode the same CDR3. The J gene is TRBJ1-1, the V gene TRBV2; no clear D. The ends were cut back, 6 bases at V and 0 bases at J, with 11 bases in the middle. CDR1 and CDR2 from the germline V gene are SNHLY and FYNNEI. The CDR3 extends over 14 amino acids. The CDR3: CASSDRRMNTEAFF. CDR3 nucleotides: TGTGCCAGCAGCGACCGACGGATGAACACTGAAGCTTTCTTT.

Comments on this clone: Other DNA variants within this sample encode the same CDR3. The chain uses TRBV6-5 and TRBJ1-3; no clear D. V was clipped by 4 bases and J by 3 bases, with 16 bases between them. In germline, CDR1 is MNHEY, CDR2 SVGAGI. CDR3 length: 16 amino acids. The CDR3, as DNA: TGTGCCAGCAGTTCCCCGGGCTACTCCTTTGGAAACACCATATATTTT. Its protein product is CASSSPGYSFGNTIYF.

The chain employs TRBV2 and TRBJ2-6; weak D call: TRBD2 (6 bases). V was shortened by 1 base and J by 2 bases, with 9 bases between the two germline ends. Germline V gives CDR1 SNHLY, CDR2 FYNNEI. The CDR3 is 16 amino acids. Here the CDR3 reads CASSEGQRAGANVLTF. The CDR3 region has the DNA TGTGCCAGCAGTGAAGGGCAGCGGGCTGGGGCCAACGTCCTGACTTTC.

V and J are TRBV6-1 and TRBJ2-7; maybe TRBD2 (5 bases). The CDR3 has 14 amino acids. With 4 bases removed from V and 2 bases from J, the gap between germline ends came to 12 bases. The germline CDR1 and CDR2 sequences are MNHNS and SASEGT. The CDR3 sequence: CASSAMPGTYEQYF. The DNA of the CDR3 is TGTGCCAGCAGTGCTATGCCCGGGACCTACGAGCAGTACTTC.